This T cell receptor (beta chain) was sequenced in a study of shared clonotypes between healthy human individuals. V lost 5 bases and J lost 7, with 13 bases in between. The CDR3 has 13 residues. Germline CDR1 and CDR2: SGHRS and YFSETQ. TCRdb keeps only in-frame clones here, not all; method: immunoSEQ multiplex PCR. The sample has roughly 2.2 million clones; more than 85% are singletons. What was sequenced was naive CD4+ T cells from PBMCs. Described subset: CD45RA+ positively selected. The TCR comes from a man between 18 and 29 years old in good health. Some clones in this sample may be carry-over from other donors' samples. The chain links TRBV5-1 to TRBJ2-1; possibly TRBD1 for D (6 bases). CDR3 DNA sequence: TGCGCCAGCAGACAAAATACAGGGAATGAGCAGTTCTTC. The encoded protein is CASRQNTGNEQFF.